Shown below are 25 T cell receptor beta chains from a single sample sequenced in a study of cytomegalovirus exposure and HLA in healthy donors. TCRdb's copy holds only in-frame clones and misses some; the assay was immunoSEQ multiplex PCR. The table has about 65,000 clones, about 91% seen once. The source material was PBMCs. The receptors shown here come from a woman younger than 30 in good health and CMV-seronegative.

V usage is TRBV18 and J usage is TRBJ1-2, with D possibly matching TRBD1 (6 bases). V dropped 3 bases and J dropped 2 bases, with 13 bases sitting between them. CDR1 and CDR2 (germline): KGHSH, LQKENI. The CDR3 is 15 amino acids. CDR3 in amino acids: CASSPETGSNYGYTF. DNA for the CDR3: TGTGCCAGCTCACCCGAGACAGGCTCAAACTATGGCTACACCTTC.

This rearrangement joins TRBV28 to TRBJ2-7; possibly TRBD1 for D (5 bases). Trimming left V 0 bases short and J 4 bases short, with 16 bases between. The CDR3 covers 16 residues. Germline V gives CDR1 MDHEN, CDR2 SYDVKM. The CDR3 DNA reads as TGTGCCAGCAGTTTATGGGGGCCCTCCAGGGTGTACGAGCAGTACTTC. Translated, it gives CASSLWGPSRVYEQYF.

The rearrangement links TRBV2 to TRBJ1-3; D perhaps matches TRBD1 (6 bases). This CDR3 is built from 11 residues. Trimming stripped 7 bases from V and 9 bases from J, with 10 bases between. The germline V gene encodes CDR1 SNHLY and CDR2 FYNNEI. For the CDR3, the DNA is TGTGCCAGCACCGGGGACATCACCATATATTTT. It encodes CASTGDITIYF.

The CDR3 DNA is TGTGCCAGCAGCTTAGTAACTCTCCCCACAGATACGCAGTATTTT. Encoded protein: CASSLVTLPTDTQYF. The rearrangement links TRBV7-2 to TRBJ2-3, with D unresolved. Trimming removed 1 base at V and 2 bases at J, with 10 bases between. CDR3 length: 15 residues. Germline V gene lookup returns CDR1 SGHTA and CDR2 FQGNSA.

The CDR3 is CASSFIGQGLDTEAFF. For the CDR3, the DNA is TGTGCCAGCAGCTTCATCGGACAGGGGCTGGACACTGAAGCTTTCTTT. V usage is TRBV27 and J usage is TRBJ1-1; 9 bases agree with TRBD1. Germline V gives CDR1 MNHEY, CDR2 SMNVEV (reference sequence). The CDR3 spans 16 residues. V lost 6 bases and J lost 3; bases outside the gene matches: 11.

The J gene is TRBJ2-3, the V gene TRBV11-1; TRBD1 is a possible D gene (5 bases). CDR3 length: 16 residues. V dropped 2 bases and J dropped 4 bases, with 16 bases sitting between them. In germline, CDR1 is SGHAT, CDR2 FQDESV (reference sequence). This chain's CDR3 is CASSLFYWKGADTQYF. CDR3 bases: TGTGCCAGCAGCTTATTTTACTGGAAAGGGGCAGATACGCAGTATTTT.

The chain joins TRBV27 to TRBJ2-3; 8 bases are a match to TRBD2. The germline gives CDR1 MNHEY, CDR2 SMNVEV (reference sequence). The CDR3 runs 16 residues. Trimming at V came to 3 bases and at J to 8 bases, leaving 13 bases not matched to a gene. The CDR3 loop is CASSFSSGGPVGTQYF. DNA for the CDR3: TGTGCCAGCAGTTTCTCCAGCGGGGGCCCCGTAGGTACGCAGTATTTT.

A remark on this clone: The missing conserved phenylalanine or tryptophan at the end of this CDR3 makes a read error likely. No DNA is shown, since the ends of the CDR3 on it are uncertain; the CDR3 is the one TCRdb lists. This chain joins TRBV21-1 and TRBJ2-6; the DNA was not compared with TRBD1, the D call given in the table. TRBV21-1 constitutes a pseudogene. The CDR3 numbers 8 amino acids, ends counted. CDR3 protein: CASSTATV.

The chain links TRBV27 to TRBJ1-5, with 7 bases that match TRBD1. Germline CDR1 reads MNHEY; CDR2 reads SMNVEV (reference sequence). The CDR3 is made up of 14 amino acids. With V trimmed by 9 bases and J by 3 bases, 8 bases remained unmatched. CDR3 in DNA: TGTGCCAGTTCCCCGGGACAGAACAATCAGCCCCAGCATTTT. It specifies CASSPGQNNQPQHF.

This chain joins TRBV4-1 and TRBJ2-7; TRBD2 matches at 11 bases. The CDR3 covers 17 residues. Trimming took 4 bases from V and 5 from J; bases not matched to a gene: 13. CDR1 and CDR2 from the germline V gene are MGHRA and YSYEKL. This chain's CDR3 is CASSLRLAGTQFHEQYF. As DNA, the CDR3 is TGCGCCAGCAGCCTCCGACTAGCGGGGACCCAATTCCACGAGCAGTACTTC.

The CDR3 protein is CASTRNRGLNTEAFF. CDR3 sequence (DNA): TGTGCCAGCACCCGGAACAGGGGCCTGAACACTGAAGCTTTCTTT. V gene TRBV6-5 combines with J gene TRBJ1-1; TRBD1 matches 7 bases. The V gene end was trimmed by 7 bases and the J gene end by 0 bases; junction bases not matched to a gene: 8. This CDR3 is built from 15 residues. CDR1 and CDR2 from the germline V gene are MNHEY and SVGAGI.

The gene calls are TRBV18 and TRBJ2-7; D possibly corresponds to TRBD2 (7 bases). The CDR3 sequence is 15 residues long. Germline V gene sequence: CDR1 KGHSH, CDR2 LQKENI. V gave up 6 bases and J gave up 0 bases, with 15 bases separating them. The chain's CDR3 is CASSGGGSSSYEQYF. CDR3 DNA sequence: TGTGCCAGCTCGGGAGGGGGGTCGAGCTCCTACGAGCAGTACTTC.

This rearrangement joins TRBV19 to TRBJ1-3; no definite D call. V shed 9 bases and J shed 0 bases, with 12 bases lying between them. The germline V gene encodes CDR1 LNHDA and CDR2 SQIVND (reference sequence). This CDR3 region has 14 residues. CDR3: CASKQLSSGNTIYF. The CDR3 DNA reads as TGTGCCAGCAAACAGCTTTCCTCTGGAAACACCATATATTTT. Full variable domain (outside the CDR3, taken from reference TRBV19 and TRBJ1-3): DGGITQSPKYLFRKEGQNVTLSCEQNLNHDAMYWYRQDPGQGLRLIYYSQIVNDFQKGDIAEGYSVSREKKESFPLTVTSAQKNPTAFYLCASKQLSSGNTIYFGEGSWLTVV.

The DNA for the CDR3 is TGTGCCAGCAGCTCAGGGGGGCTAGATACGCAGTATTTT. Amino acids: CASSSGGLDTQYF. V usage is TRBV7-2 and J usage is TRBJ2-3, with D maybe TRBD1 (7 bases). CDR1 is SGHTA, CDR2 FQGNSA, per germline. The CDR3 is made up of 13 amino acids. The germline V and J ends were trimmed by 4 bases and 5 bases, with 10 bases remaining between them.

This clone appeared a single time. The V call is TRBV27, the J call TRBJ2-7, with D possibly being TRBD1 (5 bases). The V end lost 2 bases, the J end lost 3 bases, and 11 bases lay between the germline ends. The germline gives CDR1 MNHEY, CDR2 SMNVEV (reference sequence). This CDR3 is 14 amino acids long. CDR3 residues: CASSLGRVGYEQYF. For the CDR3, the DNA is TGTGCCAGCAGTTTAGGCAGGGTGGGCTACGAGCAGTACTTC.

This chain uses TRBV29-1 with TRBJ1-1, with D possibly matching TRBD1 (6 bases). V was cut by 0 bases and J by 2 bases, with 10 bases left in between. Per germline, CDR1 SQVTM and CDR2 ANQGSEA. CDR3 length: 14 residues. The CDR3 DNA reads as TGCAGCGTTGAAGAAAACAGGGAAAACACTGAAGCTTTCTTT. This sequence encodes CSVEENRENTEAFF.

Concerning this clone: The germline gene is not matched at one end of the junction; a read error may be the cause. The V call is TRBV7-7, the J call TRBJ2-5; weak D call: TRBD1 (6 bases). Germline-derived CDR1 and CDR2 are SSHAT and FNYEAQ (reference sequence). This CDR3 is 14 amino acids long. The CDR3 sequence: CASSPQAGVETQYF. CDR3 nucleotide sequence: TGTGCTAGCAGCCCCCAGGCAGGGGTGGAGACCCAGTACTTC.

The sample holds a few counts of this clone. The CDR3 region has the DNA TGTGCCAGCAGAGGACAGGGAGAGATCTACGAGCAGTACTTC. This encodes CASRGQGEIYEQYF. The J gene is TRBJ2-7, the V gene TRBV6-6; 8 bases match TRBD1. There are 14 residues in the CDR3. V trimming: 6 bases; J trimming: 3 bases; junction bases outside the gene matches: 7. Per the germline V gene, CDR1 is MNHNY and CDR2 is SVGAGI (reference sequence).

The chain couples TRBV6-1 to TRBJ2-7; 7 nucleotides align to TRBD1. Germline CDR1 reads MNHNS; CDR2 reads SASEGT. This CDR3 is built from 15 residues. J was trimmed by 2 bases and V by 1 base; bases with no gene match: 5. The CDR3 nucleotides read TGTGCCAGCAGTGAAGGGAACAGGGGTCCCTACGAGCAGTACTTC. This codes for CASSEGNRGPYEQYF.

The rearrangement joins TRBV10-3 to TRBJ1-1; 8 bases line up with TRBD1. V lost 6 bases and J lost 1; bases outside the gene matches: 7. The CDR3 runs to 15 residues. The germline V gene has CDR1 ENHRY and CDR2 SYGVKD. The CDR3 DNA reads as TGTGCCATCAGGGGCGGACAGGGAGCGAACACTGAAGCTTTCTTT. It codes for CAIRGGQGANTEAFF.

V usage is TRBV5-6 and J usage is TRBJ2-2, with TRBD2 matching over 9 bases. The CDR3 is made up of 17 amino acids. The V gene end was trimmed by 4 bases and the J gene end by 2 bases; junction bases not matched to a gene: 9. Germline-derived CDR1 and CDR2 are SGHDT and YYEEEE. The CDR3 region has the DNA TGTGCCAGCAGCACATCGACTAGCGGTTATAACACCGGGGAGCTGTTTTTT. Its protein is CASSTSTSGYNTGELFF.

V usage is TRBV7-9 and J usage is TRBJ1-3, with 8 bases that match TRBD1. With 3 bases clipped from V and 0 bases from J, the junction kept 1 base outside the gene matches. Germline V gene data show CDR1 as SEHNR and CDR2 as FQNEAQ (reference sequence). This CDR3 spans 15 amino acids. This chain's CDR3 is CASSLDRASGNTIYF. CDR3 in DNA: TGTGCCAGCAGCTTGGACAGGGCCTCTGGAAACACCATATATTTT. The whole variable domain, filled in from reference TRBV7-9 and TRBJ1-3, reads DTGVSQNPRHKITKRGQNVTFRCDPISEHNRLYWYRQTLGQGPEFLTYFQNEAQLEKSRLLSDRFSAERPKGSFSTLEIQRTEQGDSAMYLCASSLDRASGNTIYFGEGSWLTVV.

The table lists this clone with a count of one. V and J are TRBV7-8 and TRBJ1-3; tentative D call: TRBD1 (5 bases). This CDR3 is built from 15 residues. Trimming removed 0 bases at V and 0 bases at J, with 6 bases between. Germline V gives CDR1 SGHVS, CDR2 FQNEAQ. The DNA of the CDR3 is TGTGCCAGCAGCTTAGCGACAGACTCTGGAAACACCATATATTTT. Translated: CASSLATDSGNTIYF. The variable domain in full, completed from reference TRBV7-8 and TRBJ1-3, reads GAGVSQSPRYKVAKRGQDVALRCDPISGHVSLFWYQQALGQGPEFLTYFQNEAQLDKSGLPSDRFFAERPEGSVSTLKIQRTQQEDSAVYLCASSLATDSGNTIYFGEGSWLTVV.

This chain connects TRBV7-3 to TRBJ2-1, with D perhaps TRBD2 (6 bases). The germline CDR1 and CDR2 sequences are SGHTA and FQGTGA. Trimming removed 5 bases at V and 5 bases at J, with 25 bases between. There are 18 residues in the CDR3. CDR3 nucleotide sequence: TGTGCCAGCAGCCCGAAAATCCGGAGGGTTTACGGGGACAATGAGCAGTTCTTC. Protein sequence: CASSPKIRRVYGDNEQFF.

The J gene is TRBJ2-3, the V gene TRBV7-9; 10 bases fit TRBD2. With 5 bases clipped from V and 4 bases from J, the junction kept 9 bases outside the gene matches. The germline V gene encodes CDR1 SEHNR and CDR2 FQNEAQ (reference sequence). The CDR3 has 16 residues. Here the CDR3 DNA reads TGTGCCAGCAGCGTATTAGCGGGAGGCGGGGCAGATACGCAGTATTTT. Translated: CASSVLAGGGADTQYF.